The clone carrying this T cell receptor beta chain was counted at least ten times. Its antigen is currently unknown. The source of the sample is a study of regulatory T cells in long-lasting Graves disease. Whole-study context: Patients with persistent Graves' disease had over 5 years of antithyroid drugs and persistent TSH receptor antibodies. General observations from the study: For persistent Graves' patients, TCR diversity was lower than for newly diagnosed ones. The analysis examined peripheral blood only and excluded thyroid tissue. Persistent patients shared more public clonotypes (approximately 2,700) than newly diagnosed patients (around 1,000).

Trimming pared 1 base from V and 4 bases from J, leaving 10 bases between. Germline values: CDR1 DFQATT, CDR2 SNEGSKA (reference sequence). This CDR3 region has 13 residues. The sample's time point: persistent/refractory GD, antithyroid drugs over 5 years with positive TRAb. Extracted RNA from PBMCs served as the source of the TCR library. HTBI primers from iRepertoire and Arm-PCR of CDR3 regions yielded the TCR beta libraries. One entry per CDR3 protein, called by TCRdb with MiXCR from the multiplex PCR reads. The sample has 650,000 to 850,000 distinct CDR3 sequences, around 30% seen once. The rearrangement uses TRBV20-1 and TRBJ1-2; D is perhaps TRBD1 (5 bases). Sample: peripheral blood mononuclear cells (PBMCs), taken when the disease was refractory, from a patient treated with antithyroid drugs. This receptor was taken from a female donor with Graves disease. For the CDR3, the DNA is TGCAGTGCTAGAGTGGCAGGGACCTATGGCTACACCTTC. It translates to CSARVAGTYGYTF.